This note documents a single T cell receptor beta chain sequence. The antigen it binds to is not known. Base qualities are missing; no much larger clone stands one base away. According to the germline V gene, CDR1 reads KGHDR and CDR2 reads SFDVKD. Taken from cysteine to phenylalanine, the CDR3 has 14 residues. The sequence is cut down to CDR3 DNA, 42 bases in frame from base 1. Trimming removed 9 bases from V and 6 bases from J; the gene matches leave 5 bases unexplained. The data belong to a study of blood T cell repertoires in COVID-19 (dated by TCRdb to 2018 to 2021). Regarding the study in general: Samples from collaborators originated in the United States, Italy and Spain and spanned both the acute and convalescent phases of COVID-19. The repertoires were released in a freely available public database intended as a resource for research on the immune response to SARS-CoV-2. A de-identified subject ID, COVID-19 status, age in years and sex were almost always included in the sample metadata. The material from the prospective study consisted of cDNA or gDNA derived from T cells, B-cell-depleted T cells, or PBMCs. Where available, HLA class I and class II types were obtained from metadata supplied by the sample provider rather than from assay-based typing. Deeply sampled blood TCRbeta repertoires from subjects exposed to, actively infected with, or recovered from COVID-19 were included in the dataset. The samples were drawn from the first 160 participants of the ongoing ImmuneRACE study and from roughly 1,300 subjects provided by 6 global collaborators. The research as a whole found: The amount of clinical and demographic metadata varied by source and participant and was provided uncurated.

TCRbeta CDR3 regions were amplified from genomic DNA using the immunoSEQ Assay, a bias-controlled multiplex PCR. In the paper's pipeline: The number of nucleated cells in each sample was estimated from the amplification of reference gene primers within the assay. To quantify the absolute abundance of each unique TCRbeta CDR3 rearrangement, sequence reads were collapsed and filtered. For each sample, productive Simpson clonality was calculated as the square root of Simpson's diversity index across productive rearrangements. TCRdb mirrors the immuneACCESS table, restricted to in-frame sequences. Some clones are absent from its copies; in checked studies, under half trace to an unresolved V gene, and the reason for the others is unknown. V and J calls and clone size are given by that table; D and trimming were obtained from the DNA. The sample table contains about 330,000 clones; only one count was recorded for 85% to 90% of them. Together, the top ten hold about 9.4% of the sample.

Participants in the prospective study were aged roughly 18 to 90 years, lived in some 24 United States geographic areas, and enrolled through a virtual design. In the prospective study, cohorts were assigned on the basis of participant-reported clinical history obtained from a screening survey and a study questionnaire. ImmuneRACE Cohort 3 recovered participants were defined by two consecutive negative NP/OP PCR tests, healthcare professional clearance, or symptom resolution. In the prospective study, mobile phlebotomists collected whole blood, serum and a nasopharyngeal or oropharyngeal swab from each participant. Participants in the prospective study had the option to provide additional blood draws and questionnaires over a roughly 2-month period. Before DNA extraction, prospective study blood samples were shipped either frozen or at room temperature.

The rearranged segments are TRBV24-1 and TRBJ2-1, with 12 bases in between that match TRBD2. This sequence was found in a woman under 30 who had recovered from COVID-19. Material for sequencing was PBMCs or T cells enriched from blood (not recorded which). The CDR3 region: CATGLAGFANEQFF. At the DNA level, the sequence is TGTGCCACCGGACTAGCGGGGTTTGCCAATGAGCAGTTCTTC.